These 8 T cell receptor beta chains were all obtained from the same sample, sequenced in a study of T-cell memory formation after mild COVID-19. Each CDR3 protein is one row after TCRdb ran MiXCR on the 5' RACE reads. The sample comprises under 550,000 distinct CDR3 sequences, more than 15% of which are singletons, and about 22% rests with the top ten. Sequenced input: PBMCs or a T cell subset sorted from them (not recorded which). Receptor source: a man aged 18 to 35 who had mild COVID-19 (a few samples of this study predate the infection). Cell type and time point are not known.

The chain joins TRBV20-1 to TRBJ1-5; 7 bases align to TRBD1. Germline V gene sequence: CDR1 DFQATT, CDR2 SNEGSKA (reference sequence). The CDR3 is 13 amino acids. J was trimmed by 2 bases and V by 5 bases; bases with no gene match: 3. The CDR3 DNA follows: TGCAGTGCTCCCACAGGGGGCAATCAGCCCCAGCATTTT. Translation: CSAPTGGNQPQHF.

The rearrangement uses TRBV20-1 and TRBJ2-7; 11 bases match TRBD2. CDR1 DFQATT and CDR2 SNEGSKA come from the germline V gene (reference sequence). The J segment lost 3 bases and the V segment lost 5 bases, leaving 6 bases of the junction unmatched. The CDR3 consists of 14 residues. The CDR3 nucleotides are TGCAGTGCTCGACTAGCGGGGACCATCTACGAGCAGTACTTC. This sequence encodes CSARLAGTIYEQYF.

The V and J genes are TRBV7-2 and TRBJ2-5; 10 nucleotides agree with TRBD2. The CDR3 consists of 17 residues. The germline CDR1 and CDR2 sequences are SGHTA and FQGNSA. V shed 5 bases and J 5 bases; nucleotides not matched to a gene: 14. The CDR3 region is CASSRTPLAGVEETQYF. The CDR3 nucleotides read TGTGCCAGCAGCCGTACCCCCCTAGCGGGGGTAGAGGAGACCCAGTACTTC.

This clonotype occurred a few times. The rearrangement uses TRBV9 and TRBJ2-5; D perhaps matches TRBD1 (6 bases). Germline values: CDR1 SGDLS, CDR2 YYNGEE. The CDR3 extends over 14 amino acids. V lost 3 bases to trimming and J lost 5 bases, with 14 bases between them. The CDR3 nucleotides read TGTGCCAGCAGCGAGAAACAGGGTCGGGAGACCCAGTACTTC. It encodes CASSEKQGRETQYF.

This clonotype was counted a few times. J is TRBJ1-1 and V is TRBV20-1; 7 bases are shared with TRBD1. The CDR3 loop spans 14 amino acids. V lost 6 bases and J lost 4; bases outside the gene matches: 11. Germline V gives CDR1 DFQATT, CDR2 SNEGSKA (reference sequence). CDR3 region: CSAPNPQGPTEAFF. In nucleotides, the CDR3 is TGCAGTGCCCCAAATCCACAGGGGCCCACTGAAGCTTTCTTT.

This clonotype came up many times. The V and J genes are TRBV27 and TRBJ2-5, with TRBD2 matching 8 bases. Germline loops: CDR1 MNHEY, CDR2 SMNVEV (reference sequence). CDR3 length equals 14 residues. Unmatched junction bases numbered 7, after V lost 5 bases and J lost 5 bases. In DNA form, the CDR3 reads TGTGCCAGCAGTCATCGGGTAGCGGGGGAGACCCAGTACTTC. Residues: CASSHRVAGETQYF.

This clonotype was recorded many times. The rearrangement links TRBV7-9 to TRBJ2-5; D is perhaps TRBD2 (5 bases). Trimming removed 0 bases from V and 1 base from J, with 6 bases in between. This CDR3 is 14 amino acids long. Germline-derived CDR1 and CDR2 are SEHNR and FQNEAQ (reference sequence). The CDR3 here is CASSLAGSQETQYF. DNA of the CDR3: TGTGCCAGCAGCTTAGCGGGGAGCCAAGAGACCCAGTACTTC.

This clonotype has a handful of counts. The rearrangement uses TRBV7-2 and TRBJ2-2; D might be TRBD1 (6 bases). Germline V lookup: CDR1 SGHTA, CDR2 FQGNSA. CDR3 length equals 14 residues. V gave up 5 bases and J gave up 4 bases, with 11 bases separating them. Here the CDR3 reads CASSLIGGTGELFF. The CDR3 DNA is TGTGCCAGCAGCCTTATAGGGGGCACCGGGGAGCTGTTTTTT.